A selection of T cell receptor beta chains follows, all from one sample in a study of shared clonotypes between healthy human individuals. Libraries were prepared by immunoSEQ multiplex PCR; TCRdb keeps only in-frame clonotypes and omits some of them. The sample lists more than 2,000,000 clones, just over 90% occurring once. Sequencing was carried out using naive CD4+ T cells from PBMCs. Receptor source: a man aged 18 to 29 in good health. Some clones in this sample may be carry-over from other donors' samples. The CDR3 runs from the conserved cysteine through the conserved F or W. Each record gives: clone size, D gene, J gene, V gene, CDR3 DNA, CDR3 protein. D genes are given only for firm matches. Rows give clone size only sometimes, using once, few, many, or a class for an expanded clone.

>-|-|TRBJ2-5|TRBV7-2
TGTGCCAGCAGCCGCCGGGAGACCCAGTACTTC
CASSRRETQYF
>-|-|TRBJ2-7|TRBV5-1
TGCGCCAGCAGCTTGGGCCTAGCGACCTACTCCTACGAGCAGTACTTC
CASSLGLATYSYEQYF
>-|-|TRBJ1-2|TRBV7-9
TGTGCCAGCAGCCGGTCCCGGGCGCAAGGGGGCTACACCTTC
CASSRSRAQGGYTF
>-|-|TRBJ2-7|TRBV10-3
TGTGCCATCAGTGATAGGGAGGCTGCCTACGAGCAGTACTTC
CAISDREAAYEQYF
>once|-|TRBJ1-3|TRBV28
TGTGCCAGCAGTCCCTTTGGGGGTGGAAACACCATATATTTT
CASSPFGGGNTIYF
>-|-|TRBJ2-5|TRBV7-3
TGTGCCAGCAGCGGCATCCGTGGAGAGACCCAGTACTTC
CASSGIRGETQYF
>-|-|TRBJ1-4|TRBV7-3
TGTGCCAGCAGCCCCGGGACGAATGAAAAACTGTTTTTT
CASSPGTNEKLFF
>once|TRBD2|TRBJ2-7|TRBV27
TGTGCCAGCAGTCGGACTAGCGGGGTTTACGAGCAGTACTTC
CASSRTSGVYEQYF
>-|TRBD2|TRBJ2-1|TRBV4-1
TGCGCCAGCAGCCAAGGACTAGCGGGCTCCTCCTACAATGAGCAGTTCTTC
CASSQGLAGSSYNEQFF
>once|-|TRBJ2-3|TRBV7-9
TGTGCCAGCACCTTAGGTAACGGGCGTAGCACAGATACGCAGTATTTT
CASTLGNGRSTDTQYF
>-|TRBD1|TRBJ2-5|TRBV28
TGTGCCAGCAGTTTAACAGGGGGGGAGACCCAGTACTTC
CASSLTGGETQYF
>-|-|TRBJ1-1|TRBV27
TGTGCCAGCAGCCCCATCGGTCTTACTGAAGCTTTCTTT
CASSPIGLTEAFF
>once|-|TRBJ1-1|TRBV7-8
TGTGCCAGCAGCAGCCTCGGGGGGCTTGGGACTGAAGCTTTCTTT
CASSSLGGLGTEAFF
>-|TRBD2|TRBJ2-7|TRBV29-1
TGCAGCGTGGGTCCTACTAGCGGGGGCTCGGTAGAGCAGTACTTC
CSVGPTSGGSVEQYF
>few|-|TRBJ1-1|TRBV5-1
TGCGCCAGCAGCTTGATCCCGAACACTGAAGCTTTCTTT
CASSLIPNTEAFF
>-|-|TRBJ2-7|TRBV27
TGTGCCAGCAGCCCTCCCACGATGCGAGCGTCCCGAGGCGACGAGCAGTACTTC
CASSPPTMRASRGDEQYF
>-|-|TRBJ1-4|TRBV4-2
TGTGCCAGCAGCGGAACGGGCGGACGAGCAACTAATGAAAAACTGTTTTTT
CASSGTGGRATNEKLFF
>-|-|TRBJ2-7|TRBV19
TGTGCCAGTAGTATTGGCGTGGGCCCGACAACCTACGAGCAGTACTTC
CASSIGVGPTTYEQYF
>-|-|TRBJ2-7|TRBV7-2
TGTGCCAGCAGCTTAGCAGTCGCAGGGGCGTTCTACGAGCAGTACTTC
CASSLAVAGAFYEQYF
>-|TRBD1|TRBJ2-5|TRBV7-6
TGTGCCAGCAGCGCGGGACAGGGGGCGGTGGAGACCCAGTACTTC
CASSAGQGAVETQYF
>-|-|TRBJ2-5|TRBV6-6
TGTGCCAGCAGTTACTCATGGGGGGACCAAGAGACCCAGTACTTC
CASSYSWGDQETQYF
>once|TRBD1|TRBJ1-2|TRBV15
TGTGCCACCAGCAGAGATAGAGGGGGCGGCTATGGCTACACCTTC
CATSRDRGGGYGYTF
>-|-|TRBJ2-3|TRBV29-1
TGCAGCCTCCGAGGGGTCAAAGCCCCAGATACGCAGTATTTT
CSLRGVKAPDTQYF
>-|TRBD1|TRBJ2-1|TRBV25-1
TGTGCCAGCAGTACTGCGGGCTCTTACAGGGGGCAGTTCTTC
CASSTAGSYRGQFF
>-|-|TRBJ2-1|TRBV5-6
TGTGCCAGCAGCTTACTAGATATCTCCTACAATGAGCAGTTCTTC
CASSLLDISYNEQFF
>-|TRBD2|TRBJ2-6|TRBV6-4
TGTGCCAGCAGTGAGCAGGGAGGGATGGCCAACGTCCTGACTTTC
CASSEQGGMANVLTF
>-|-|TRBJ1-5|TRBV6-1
TGTGCCAGCAGTGAACGTCCAGGGGTAGTTCAGCCCCAGCATTTT
CASSERPGVVQPQHF
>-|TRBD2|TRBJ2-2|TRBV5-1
TGCGCCAGCACACTAGCGGGTAACACCGGGGAGCTGTTTTTT
CASTLAGNTGELFF
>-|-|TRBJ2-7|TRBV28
TGTGCCAGCAGGACCCCTCGAGACGAGCAGTACTTC
CASRTPRDEQYF
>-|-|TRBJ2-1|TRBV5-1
TGCGCCAGCAGCATCCCGGACCTCCTCAATGAGCAGTTCTTC
CASSIPDLLNEQFF
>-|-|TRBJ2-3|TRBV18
TGTGCCAGCTCACCATTCCCAGATACGCAGTATTTT
CASSPFPDTQYF
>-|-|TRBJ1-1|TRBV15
TGTGCCACCAGCAGAGATAGGGTCTTGAACACTGAAGCTTTCTTT
CATSRDRVLNTEAFF
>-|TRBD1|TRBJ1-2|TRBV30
TGTGCCTGGGACAGGGGAGGGTTCGGCGGCTACACCTTC
CAWDRGGFGGYTF
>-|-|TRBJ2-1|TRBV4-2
TGTGCCAGCAGCCTCAAGATGGACTACCAGAGCTCCTACAATGAGCAGTTCTTC
CASSLKMDYQSSYNEQFF
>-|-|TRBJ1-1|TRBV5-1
TGCGCCAGCAGCGGAGGGACTCCGAACACTGAAGCTTTCTTT
CASSGGTPNTEAFF
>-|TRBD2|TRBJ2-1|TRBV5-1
TGCGCCAGCAGCTTGGAAACTAGCGGGAGTAGTGAGCAGTTCTTC
CASSLETSGSSEQFF
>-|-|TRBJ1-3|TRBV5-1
TGCGCCAGCAGCCCAGGCCCGAGCTCTGGAAACACCATATATTTT
CASSPGPSSGNTIYF
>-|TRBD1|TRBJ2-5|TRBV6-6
TGTGCCAGCAGTTATGACAGGGACGGGTACCAAGAGACCCAGTACTTC
CASSYDRDGYQETQYF
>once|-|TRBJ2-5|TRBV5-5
TGTGCCAGCAGTCGGCCCACAGGGCAAGAGACCCAGTACTTC
CASSRPTGQETQYF
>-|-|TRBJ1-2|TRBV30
TGTGCCTGGGGGCGGGACAACTATGGCTACACCTTC
CAWGRDNYGYTF
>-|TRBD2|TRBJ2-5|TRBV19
TGTGCCAGTAGCTCCCGGGGGCTAGCGGGCTTCCAAGAGACCCAGTACTTC
CASSSRGLAGFQETQYF
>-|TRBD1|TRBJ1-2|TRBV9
TGTGCCAGCAGCGTACGGACAGGGAGTGGCTACACCTTC
CASSVRTGSGYTF
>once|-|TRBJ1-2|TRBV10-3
TGTGCCATCAGTGAGTCGGGACTGAGGGGGTATGGCTACACCTTC
CAISESGLRGYGYTF
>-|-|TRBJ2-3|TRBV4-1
TGCGCCAGCAGCCAGGTCTTGTCAATTGGGGGCACAGATACGCAGTATTTT
CASSQVLSIGGTDTQYF
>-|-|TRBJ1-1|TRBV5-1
TGCGCCAGCAGCTTGGCGATCGGCCCCATGAACACTGAAGCTTTCTTT
CASSLAIGPMNTEAFF
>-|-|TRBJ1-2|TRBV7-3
TGTGCCAGCAGCCCAACCCCGGGGAACTATGGCTACACCTTC
CASSPTPGNYGYTF
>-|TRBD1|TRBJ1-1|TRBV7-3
TGTGCCAGCAGCTTGCTGGGACAGGGGAACACTGAAGCTTTCTTT
CASSLLGQGNTEAFF
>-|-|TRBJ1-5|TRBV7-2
TGTGCCAGCAGCTTAGGGAAGGCGAGCAATCAGCCCCAGCATTTT
CASSLGKASNQPQHF
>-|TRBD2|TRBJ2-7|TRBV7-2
TGTGCCAGCAGCGATGGGACTAGATACGAGCAGTACTTC
CASSDGTRYEQYF
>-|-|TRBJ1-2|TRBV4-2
TGTGCCAGCAGCCGACGGGAGGGGTCCCATGGCTACACCTTC
CASSRREGSHGYTF
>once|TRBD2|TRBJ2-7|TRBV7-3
TGTGCCAGCAGGCAGGGACTAGGTTACGAGCAGTACTTC
CASRQGLGYEQYF
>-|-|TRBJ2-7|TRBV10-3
TGTGCCACCGGCGGGGCCCTCTCCTACGAGCAGTACTTC
CATGGALSYEQYF
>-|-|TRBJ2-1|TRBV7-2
TGTGCCAGCAGCTTATCAAGTAGGTGGAACAATGAGCAGTTCTTC
CASSLSSRWNNEQFF
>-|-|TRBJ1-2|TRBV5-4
TGTGCCAGCAGCTTGGCTTACGGCGATGGCTACACCTTC
CASSLAYGDGYTF